This T cell receptor (beta chain) came from a study of beta chain features in type 1 diabetes. Study at large: Healthy donors and patients had similar age, gender and cell yields.

Study findings and constraints: The study notes PCR might favor shorter templates equally in patients and controls. Among all four CD4+ subsets, Type 1 diabetes patients had TCRB CDR3s that were moderately but significantly shorter. Researchers reported that naive, central memory and Treg TCRB repertoires appeared more similar in patients than in healthy donors.

This clone was seen a few times. Antigen specificity is unknown. The entirety of the isolated RNA underwent reverse transcription, so expressed TCRB transcripts were sequenced. Using immunoSEQ multiplex PCR, the repertoire was profiled, and TCRdb retains in-frame clones only, with some absent. The table has around 500,000 clones, about an eighth seen once; the top ten hold over 0.035%. Germline V gene data show CDR1 as MRHNA and CDR2 as SNTAGT. The CDR3 extends over 14 amino acids. The V and J ends lost 9 bases and 0 bases respectively, with 13 bases between them. This receptor was taken from a woman under 30 in good health. The material sequenced was naive CD4+ T cells from blood. The chain uses TRBV6-4 and TRBJ2-3, with D perhaps matching TRBD2 (5 bases). The CDR3 DNA reads TGTGCCAGTAAACCGGGATCTAGCACAGATACGCAGTATTTT. It yields the protein CASKPGSSTDTQYF.